This T cell receptor beta chain is from a study of cytomegalovirus exposure and HLA in healthy donors. Germline V gene data show CDR1 as SGHTA and CDR2 as FQGNSA. The V gene end was trimmed by 5 bases and the J gene end by 10 bases; junction bases not matched to a gene: 7. The CDR3 spans 13 residues. Method: immunoSEQ multiplex PCR; TCRdb's copy keeps in-frame clones and lacks some. The sample has under 200,000 clones; roughly 82% are singletons. The gene calls are TRBV7-2 and TRBJ2-1, with 8 positions matching TRBD2. The receptor was derived from a man younger than 35 in good health and CMV-seropositive. Sequenced sample: PBMCs. DNA of the CDR3: TGTGCCAGCAGCCGATCACAGCGGGAGGAGCAGTTCTTC. This encodes CASSRSQREEQFF.